Presented here are 2 T cell receptor beta chains from one specimen sequenced in a study of blood T cell repertoires in COVID-19. Profiling relied on immunoSEQ multiplex PCR, and the TCRdb table lists in-frame clones only, not all of them. In the table there are approximately 300,000 clones, over 75% of which are singletons. The sample was peripheral blood. These receptors were taken from a woman between 25 and 40 years old with COVID-19, enrolled during active disease.

This clone was recorded only once. The chain uses TRBV24-1 and TRBJ2-1; TRBD1 matches at 9 bases. The CDR3 covers 15 residues. V trimming: 0 bases; J trimming: 5 bases; junction bases outside the gene matches: 1. Per germline, CDR1 KGHDR and CDR2 SFDVKD. CDR3 loop: CATSDLGTGNNEQFF. DNA of the CDR3: TGTGCCACCAGTGATTTGGGGACAGGGAACAATGAGCAGTTCTTC.

The J gene is TRBJ2-2, the V gene TRBV3-1 (or the pseudogene TRBV3-2); a weak D match, TRBD2 (6 bases). This CDR3 contains 16 residues. Per the germline V gene, CDR1 is LGHDT and CDR2 is YNNKEL (reference sequence). Trimming stripped 4 bases from V and 3 bases from J, with 15 bases between. As DNA, the CDR3 is TGTGCCAGCAGCCCCCGGAGGGAAGCGGACACCGGGGAGCTGTTTTTT. Translated, it gives CASSPRREADTGELFF.